Sequencing of this T cell receptor beta chain was carried out in a study of blood T cells in healthy people across ages. Study-wide findings and caveats: Older age coincided with a roughly linear decline in TCR beta diversity per million T cells. More naive CD4+ cells and higher diversity were found in long-lived than in aged donors. Estimated diversity that came from one million T cells was considered an underestimate. Strong correlation linked observed beta diversity and percent naive T cells.

This clonotype has a count of ten or more. Its antigen is as yet unknown. The second PCR ran about 6 to 12 cycles with a sample-barcoded 5' primer and J-beta primers. TCRdb re-derived calls from the 5' RACE reads in MiXCR, one entry per CDR3 protein. This sample has 650,000 to 700,000 distinct CDR3 sequences, with approximately 30% found just once. V dropped 4 bases and J dropped 4; count of bases not matched to a gene: 4. The CDR3 length is 15 residues. Per the germline V gene, CDR1 is SGHRS and CDR2 is YFSETQ. J is TRBJ2-1 and V is TRBV5-1; the match to TRBD1 covers 11 bases. This receptor was obtained from a woman of 80 years or more in good health. The sequenced sample consisted of blood. CDR3 loop: CASSLDRGPYNEQFF. The CDR3 DNA follows: TGCGCCAGCAGCCTGGACAGGGGGCCATACAATGAGCAGTTCTTC.